Sequencing of this T cell receptor beta chain was carried out in a study of shared clonotypes between healthy human individuals. Here immunoSEQ multiplex PCR was the method, and the copy in TCRdb shows in-frame clones only, minus some. This sample has hundreds of thousands of clones, with 90% to 98% found just once. The receptor was derived from a man between 25 and 39 years old in good health. What was sequenced was memory CD8+ T cells sorted from blood. Described subset: CD45RO+ cells pooled with CCR7-negative TemRA cells.

CDR3 coding DNA: TGTGCCAGCAGTTTTTTAGGTTACAATGAGCAGTTCTTC. It is translated as CASSFLGYNEQFF. The chain joins TRBV6-5 to TRBJ2-1; D gene uncertain. V was pared by 4 bases and J by 4 bases, with 8 bases between. This CDR3 spans 13 amino acids. Germline CDR1 MNHEY, CDR2 SVGAGI.